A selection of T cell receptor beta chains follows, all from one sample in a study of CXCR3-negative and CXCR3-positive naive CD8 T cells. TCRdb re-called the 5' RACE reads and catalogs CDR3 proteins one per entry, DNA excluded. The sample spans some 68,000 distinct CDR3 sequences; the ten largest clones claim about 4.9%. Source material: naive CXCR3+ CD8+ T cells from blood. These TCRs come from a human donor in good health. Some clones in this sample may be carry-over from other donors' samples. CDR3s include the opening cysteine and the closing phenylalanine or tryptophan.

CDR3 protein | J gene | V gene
CSVELRSGELFF | TRBJ2-2 | TRBV29-1
CSTAAGNEQFF | TRBJ2-1 | TRBV29-1
CASSLRVGMTGTDNSPLHF | TRBJ1-6 | TRBV7-6
CASSGTETNYGYTF | TRBJ1-2 | TRBV2
CSVEGKAGDLSYEQYF | TRBJ2-7 | TRBV29-1
CSVEGGQTNTGELFF | TRBJ2-2 | TRBV29-1
CASSQDNRLAGDNEQFF | TRBJ2-1 | TRBV4-3
CASSPEGGSFYEQYF | TRBJ2-7 | TRBV9
CSVWHEGPETQYF | TRBJ2-5 | TRBV29-1
CSVVGDLNTEAFF | TRBJ1-1 | TRBV29-1